These 28 T cell receptor beta chains originate from one sample sequenced in a study of cytomegalovirus exposure and HLA in healthy donors. PCR primers comprised 60 Vbeta and 13 Jbeta primers. TCRdb's table, derived via immunoSEQ multiplex PCR, lists solely in-frame clones and lacks some. This table holds about 130,000 clones, around 86% found once. The sequenced sample was PBMCs. Source of these receptors: a man aged 18 to 29 in good health and CMV-seronegative.

The V call is TRBV4-2, the J call TRBJ2-1, with TRBD2 matching 7 bases. The trim removed 4 bases at V and 8 bases at J, leaving 14 bases unmatched. The CDR3 length is 16 residues. Germline values: CDR1 LGHNA, CDR2 YNFKEQ. The CDR3: CASSPQLRGNQDEQFF. The CDR3 DNA sequence: TGTGCCAGCAGCCCCCAGTTGCGGGGGAACCAGGATGAGCAGTTCTTC.

This clone appeared once. The chain recombines TRBV7-2 with TRBJ2-2; TRBD2 agrees at 9 bases. The CDR3 runs 16 residues. Trimming at V came to 2 bases and at J to 4 bases, leaving 5 bases not matched to a gene. Germline V lookup: CDR1 SGHTA, CDR2 FQGNSA. As DNA, the CDR3 is TGTGCCAGCAGCTTAATGGGCGGGGGGGTCACCGGGGAGCTGTTTTTT. This encodes CASSLMGGGVTGELFF.

This chain joins TRBV5-1 and TRBJ1-2, with D maybe TRBD1 (5 bases). V lost 0 bases, J lost 4 bases, and 13 bases lay in between. The CDR3 contains 15 residues. The germline gives CDR1 SGHRS, CDR2 YFSETQ. This CDR3 is CASSLARGKSYGYTF. In DNA form, the CDR3 reads TGCGCCAGCAGCTTGGCGCGGGGCAAAAGCTATGGCTACACCTTC.

This clone was seen just once. The genes are TRBV18 and TRBJ2-3; TRBD2 matches 11 bases. There are 16 residues in the CDR3. CDR1 and CDR2 from the germline V gene are KGHSH and LQKENI. After removal of 1 base from V and 5 bases from J, the junction contained 5 bases not matched to a gene. The CDR3 loop is CASSPLAGGRGDTQYF. DNA for the CDR3: TGTGCCAGCTCACCACTAGCGGGGGGGCGAGGAGATACGCAGTATTTT.

The chain combines TRBV13 with TRBJ2-1; TRBD2 matches 16 bases. This CDR3 is 16 amino acids long. The germline V gene encodes CDR1 PRHDT and CDR2 FYEKMQ (reference sequence). V shed 5 bases, J shed 10 bases, and the junction held 8 bases outside the gene matches. DNA for the CDR3: TGTGCCAGCAGCACCGGGACTAGCGGGGGGGCTCGAGAGCAGTTCTTC. Encoded protein: CASSTGTSGGAREQFF.

Comment on this clone: This sample includes further DNA sequences coding for the same CDR3. The V call is TRBV5-1, the J call TRBJ2-7; TRBD1 matches at 9 bases. Trimming at V came to 7 bases and at J to 6 bases, leaving 11 bases not matched to a gene. Germline values: CDR1 SGHRS, CDR2 YFSETQ. CDR3 length: 14 residues. This CDR3 reads CASGRWGQGAEQYF. CDR3 sequence (DNA): TGCGCCAGCGGTCGGTGGGGACAGGGAGCCGAGCAGTACTTC.

The chain links TRBV7-9 to TRBJ2-7; D gene unclear. Germline V lookup: CDR1 SEHNR, CDR2 FQNEAQ (reference sequence). The length of the CDR3 is 15 residues. The V and J ends lost 6 bases and 4 bases respectively, with 19 bases between them. CDR3 DNA sequence: TGTGCCAGCAGTTCCCCCGGCTCAGGCACGTACGAGCAGTACTTC. This translates into CASSSPGSGTYEQYF.

This clone was observed a single time. The chain couples TRBV4-2 to TRBJ1-4, with TRBD1 matching 9 bases. The CDR3 sequence is 16 residues long. With 4 bases clipped from V and 5 bases from J, the junction kept 8 bases outside the gene matches. Germline lookup yields CDR1 LGHNA and CDR2 YNFKEQ. CDR3 loop: CASSRIVGQGNEKLFF. The CDR3 DNA reads as TGTGCCAGCAGCCGGATCGTAGGACAGGGGAATGAAAAACTGTTTTTT.

The J gene is TRBJ1-1, the V gene TRBV5-1; TRBD1 is a possible D gene (6 bases). Looked up from germline, CDR1 is SGHRS and CDR2 is YFSETQ. The CDR3 is made up of 16 amino acids. V lost 5 bases and J 1 base, leaving 18 bases between the germline ends. The CDR3 sequence is CASSSFSGERNTEAFF. The CDR3 DNA reads TGCGCCAGCAGTTCCTTCTCAGGGGAAAGGAACACTGAAGCTTTCTTT.

This clone appeared a single time. V is TRBV29-1 and J is TRBJ2-7; D not resolved. Per germline, CDR1 SQVTM and CDR2 ANQGSEA. Between the trimmed V and J ends, which lost 4 bases and 3 bases, there was a span of 7 bases. This CDR3 spans 11 amino acids. CDR3 amino acids: CSVGSLYEQYF. DNA of the CDR3: TGCAGCGTTGGGAGCCTCTACGAGCAGTACTTC.

This clone was seen only once. The CDR3 DNA sequence: TGTGCCAGCAGCTGGGGCGGGGGGCGGAATGGAAACACCATATATTTT. It is translated as CASSWGGGRNGNTIYF. The chain carries TRBV7-9 and TRBJ1-3; TRBD1 might be the D (6 bases). This CDR3 region has 16 residues. Germline V CDR1 and CDR2: SEHNR, FQNEAQ (reference sequence). V was trimmed by 4 bases and J by 3 bases, leaving 16 bases between them.

The table lists this clone with a few counts. The chain employs TRBV6-5 and TRBJ2-3, with unresolved D. The CDR3 is 13 amino acids. CDR1 is MNHEY and CDR2 is SVGAGI in the germline V gene. V lost 6 bases, J lost 0 bases, and 7 bases lay in between. The CDR3 loop reads CASSRTSTDTQYF. CDR3 nucleotides: TGTGCCAGCAGCCGCACTAGCACAGATACGCAGTATTTT.

V is TRBV10-3 and J is TRBJ1-1; TRBD1 might be the D (5 bases). The V gene's germline CDR1 is ENHRY and CDR2 SYGVKD. Deletions cut 10 bases from V and 2 bases from J, with 20 bases between. There are 15 residues in the CDR3. DNA of the CDR3: TGTGCCACAAAAACCAACCCAGGGTCTAACACTGAAGCTTTCTTT. It encodes CATKTNPGSNTEAFF.

The chain joins TRBV30 to TRBJ1-5, with D perhaps matching TRBD1 (6 bases). From germline, CDR1 is GTSNPN and CDR2 SVGIG (reference sequence). This CDR3 spans 13 amino acids. Deletions cut 5 bases from V and 7 bases from J, with 15 bases between. CDR3 DNA: TGTGCCTGGGAACAGGGCTCGGGACAGCCCCAGCATTTT. Protein: CAWEQGSGQPQHF.

The chain carries TRBV6-6 and TRBJ1-1; D gene unclear. CDR1 is MNHNY, CDR2 SVGAGI, per germline (reference sequence). The CDR3 sequence is 13 residues long. V was trimmed by 5 bases and J by 6 bases, leaving 13 bases between them. The CDR3 spells CASSQRSWSEAFF. In DNA form, the CDR3 reads TGTGCCAGCAGTCAACGCAGTTGGTCTGAAGCTTTCTTT.

The CDR3 spells CASSRGTGQETQYF. CDR3 nucleotides: TGCGCCAGCAGCCGGGGGACAGGGCAAGAGACCCAGTACTTC. The rearrangement uses TRBV5-1 and TRBJ2-5; 9 bases are shared with TRBD1. The CDR3 contains 14 residues. J gave up 2 bases and V 4 bases, and 3 bases lay outside the gene matches. Germline V CDR1 and CDR2: SGHRS, YFSETQ.

The chain links TRBV7-8 to TRBJ2-3, with no clear D. Germline V gives CDR1 SGHVS, CDR2 FQNEAQ. Trimming left V 5 bases short and J 0 bases short, with 12 bases between. This CDR3 has 15 residues. In nucleotides, the CDR3 is TGTGCCAGCAGCCCCCTGCAGGCTAGCACAGATACGCAGTATTTT. Its translation: CASSPLQASTDTQYF.

The chain couples TRBV28 to TRBJ1-1; 11 bases fit TRBD1. Losses at the gene ends were 6 bases for V and 4 bases for J; bases not matched to a gene: 10. The germline V gene has CDR1 MDHEN and CDR2 SYDVKM. This CDR3 is 16 amino acids long. The DNA of the CDR3 is TGTGCCAGCAGGCGGACAGGGGGCGACATTGGCACTGAAGCTTTCTTT. As protein: CASRRTGGDIGTEAFF.

The genes are TRBV5-4 and TRBJ1-2, with D hard to call. Germline values: CDR1 SGHNT, CDR2 YYREEE (reference sequence). The V and J ends lost 0 bases and 8 bases respectively, with 11 bases between them. This CDR3 contains 13 residues. This CDR3 reads CASSLDGERGYTF. CDR3 sequence (DNA): TGTGCCAGCAGCTTGGACGGGGAACGGGGCTACACCTTC.

This clone was found once. For the CDR3, the DNA is TGCGCCAGCAGCCTGCCCCAGGGGACAGATACGCAGTATTTT. Translation gives CASSLPQGTDTQYF. This chain links TRBV5-1 with TRBJ2-3, with D perhaps TRBD1 (6 bases). Germline V gene data show CDR1 as SGHRS and CDR2 as YFSETQ. V shed 4 bases and J shed 3 bases, with 12 bases lying between them. The CDR3 totals 14 residues. The full variable domain, rest sourced from reference TRBV5-1 and TRBJ2-3, is KAGVTQTPRYLIKTRGQQVTLSCSPISGHRSVSWYQQTPGQGLQFLFEYFSETQRNKGNFPGRFSGRQFSNSRSEMNVSTLELGDSALYLCASSLPQGTDTQYFGPGTRLTVL.

The rearrangement uses TRBV6-1 and TRBJ2-5; possibly TRBD1 for D (5 bases). V was cut by 4 bases and J by 4 bases, with 7 bases left in between. CDR1 MNHNS and CDR2 SASEGT come from the germline V gene. This CDR3 comprises 12 residues. CDR3 coding DNA: TGTGCCAGCAGTGCCGACAGAGAGACCCAGTACTTC. This sequence encodes CASSADRETQYF.

V gene TRBV7-8 combines with J gene TRBJ1-1; D is unresolved. The CDR3 has 15 residues. CDR1 and CDR2 (germline): SGHVS, FQNEAQ. V lost 0 bases, J lost 7 bases, and 15 bases lay in between. The CDR3 bases are TGTGCCAGCAGCTTAGCGCGTTCTTCCCGCGGTGAAGCTTTCTTT. It encodes CASSLARSSRGEAFF.

The rearrangement links TRBV2 to TRBJ2-3; 7 bases are shared with TRBD1. J lost 5 bases, V lost 7 bases, and 6 bases had no gene match. The germline V gene encodes CDR1 SNHLY and CDR2 FYNNEI. This CDR3 comprises 13 residues. The CDR3 DNA reads TGTGCCAGCATTGACAGGGTCCAAGATACGCAGTATTTT. Its protein is CASIDRVQDTQYF.

This chain links TRBV9 with TRBJ2-7; D call uncertain. CDR3 length: 15 residues. Germline assignment: CDR1 SGDLS and CDR2 YYNGEE. The ends were cut back, 2 bases at V and 2 bases at J, with 14 bases in the middle. The DNA of the CDR3 is TGTGCCAGCAGCGTTGGGCCGACGGCTACCTACGAGCAGTACTTC. This sequence encodes CASSVGPTATYEQYF.

The V call is TRBV9, the J call TRBJ1-1; the match to TRBD1 covers 8 bases. The ends lost 0 bases at V and 5 bases at J; junction bases unmatched: 6. The CDR3 is 15 residues long. Germline values: CDR1 SGDLS, CDR2 YYNGEE. The CDR3, as DNA: TGTGCCAGCAGCGTAGATGGCAGGGGGCAAACTGAAGCTTTCTTT. Residues: CASSVDGRGQTEAFF.

This rearrangement joins TRBV5-4 to TRBJ1-2; possible D gene TRBD1, 5 bases. The V end was cut by 3 bases, the J end by 8 bases, with 14 bases between. This CDR3 region has 13 residues. Germline V gene lookup returns CDR1 SGHNT and CDR2 YYREEE (reference sequence). The DNA for the CDR3 is TGTGCCAGCAGCTCGGACAAGGAGAAGGGCTACACCTTC. Translating gives CASSSDKEKGYTF.

The rearrangement uses TRBV30 and TRBJ1-2, with D unresolved. CDR3 length: 14 residues. Germline CDR1 reads GTSNPN; CDR2 reads SVGIG (reference sequence). The V and J ends lost 3 bases and 3 bases respectively, with 14 bases between them. In DNA, the CDR3 is TGTGCCTGGAGGCTCGAACAGACATACTATGGCTACACCTTC. This gives the protein CAWRLEQTYYGYTF.

The rearrangement links TRBV4-3 to TRBJ1-5; D not certain. Trimming cost V 2 bases and J 6 bases, with 17 bases left between them. Per germline, CDR1 LGHNA and CDR2 YSLEER. This CDR3 is built from 16 residues. The CDR3 protein is CASSQQASGNTQPQHF. In nucleotides, the CDR3 is TGCGCCAGCAGCCAACAAGCCTCGGGGAACACTCAGCCCCAGCATTTT.